This TCR beta chain emerged from a study of long-term antiretroviral therapy in people with HIV. J lost 2 bases, V lost 2 bases, and 4 bases had no gene match. Germline V gene sequence: CDR1 MNHNS, CDR2 SASEGT. The CDR3 contains 15 residues. Whole-study findings and limits: Older ART regimens may have been in use when blood was drawn between about 2003 and 2017. No data on ART adherence, viral resistance or therapy changes.

Worth noting for this clone: Its matching antigen is unknown.

Clinicians in the United States treated all participants with HIV. Researchers report immunoSEQ v3.0 was run at survey level. The study targeted 40,000-50,000 T-cell genomes per sample in sequencing. Libraries were prepared by immunoSEQ multiplex PCR; TCRdb keeps only in-frame clonotypes and omits some of them. The sample has about 28,000 clones; approximately 90% are singletons. Sequenced material: unsorted PBMCs, taken 1.8 years after starting antiretroviral therapy. The V call is TRBV6-1, the J call TRBJ1-1, with TRBD1 identical over 8 bases. This clonotype originated in a woman in her late teens or twenties with HIV. The CDR3 is CASSERQGINTEAFF. The CDR3 DNA is TGTGCCAGCAGTGAAAGACAGGGGATAAACACTGAAGCTTTCTTT.